This TCR beta chain is from a study of cytotoxic CD8 clonotypes in ibrutinib-treated CLL. Study results and limitations: Baseline clonality, higher than in age-matched healthy donors, tracked circulating CD8+ T-cell counts.

A 1 in 200,000 to 1 in 1 million T cell depth was the sequencing target. Sequenced by immunoSEQ multiplex PCR; TCRdb stores in-frame clones only, minus some. Altogether some 10,000 clones are present, 61% being singletons, with the ten largest covering roughly 18%. CDR3 length: 15 amino acids. Germline V CDR1 and CDR2: SEHNR, FQNEAQ (reference sequence). The V and J ends lost 5 bases and 4 bases respectively, with 16 bases between them. As to this clone: Its antigen is undetermined.

J is TRBJ2-3 and V is TRBV7-9, with TRBD2 as a possible D gene (6 bases). Source: PBMCs, taken before ibrutinib treatment. This receptor was identified in a human donor with chronic lymphocytic leukemia. The CDR3 DNA is TGTGCCAGCAGCCCGCGACTAGGCTGGGCAGATACGCAGTATTTT. Amino acids: CASSPRLGWADTQYF.